A selection of T cell receptor beta chains follows, all from one sample in a study of T cell responses to AZD1222 COVID-19 vaccine. Method: immunoSEQ multiplex PCR; TCRdb's copy keeps in-frame clones and lacks some. In the table there are 52,000 or so clones, around 85% of which are singletons. Here the sequenced sample was peripheral blood, taken on day 0 of AZD1222 vaccination. These receptors were obtained from an adult in good health. Each CDR3 is given with its conserved first and last residue.

J gene: TRBJ2-7; V gene: TRBV11-2; CDR3 protein: CASSLNPAVLVGEQYF
J gene: TRBJ2-1; V gene: TRBV7-8; CDR3 protein: CASSLAGTSLWGEQFF
J gene: TRBJ1-1; V gene: TRBV5-1; CDR3 protein: CASSWGQGDNTEAFF
J gene: TRBJ2-7; V gene: TRBV7-2; CDR3 protein: CASSLEDAGGREQYF
J gene: TRBJ1-6; V gene: TRBV4-2; CDR3 protein: CASSQGGDSPLHF
J gene: TRBJ2-3; V gene: TRBV10-3; CDR3 protein: CAISRQGGDTQYF
J gene: TRBJ1-1; V gene: TRBV28; CDR3 protein: CASSLLGPENTEAFF
J gene: TRBJ2-1; V gene: TRBV15; CDR3 protein: CATSTRTSGAEQFF
J gene: TRBJ1-3; V gene: TRBV23-1; CDR3 protein: CASSQKGRYSGNTIYF
J gene: TRBJ2-2; V gene: TRBV5-1; CDR3 protein: CASSPWRGTNTGELFF
J gene: TRBJ2-5; V gene: TRBV19; CDR3 protein: CASKARGQETQYF
J gene: TRBJ2-7; V gene: TRBV9; CDR3 protein: CASSPAAGAYEQYF
J gene: TRBJ2-1; V gene: TRBV12-2; CDR3 protein: CASRQFGGLAGLGDEQFF
J gene: TRBJ1-2; V gene: TRBV12-3/TRBV12-4; CDR3 protein: CASSFLLGISYTF
J gene: TRBJ2-2; V gene: TRBV5-8; CDR3 protein: CASSDQGAIGELFF
J gene: TRBJ2-1; V gene: TRBV4-2; CDR3 protein: CASRRDSGSSNEQFF
J gene: TRBJ2-7; V gene: TRBV3-1/TRBV3-2; CDR3 protein: CASSLDYSSGRGDEQYF
J gene: TRBJ1-2; V gene: TRBV12-3/TRBV12-4; CDR3 protein: CASSLARTGGYTF
J gene: TRBJ2-5; V gene: TRBV3-1/TRBV3-2; CDR3 protein: CASSLAPIQETQYF
J gene: TRBJ1-5; V gene: TRBV4-1; CDR3 protein: CASSHGDRGRQPQHF
J gene: TRBJ2-7; V gene: TRBV7-2; CDR3 protein: CASSLGPKSYEQYF
J gene: TRBJ1-5; V gene: TRBV6-5; CDR3 protein: CATIPQGGRQPQHF
J gene: TRBJ2-2; V gene: TRBV7-8; CDR3 protein: CASSWRVTGELFF
J gene: TRBJ2-7; V gene: TRBV27; CDR3 protein: CASSLSASLSYEQYF
J gene: TRBJ1-1; V gene: TRBV18; CDR3 protein: CASSPGANTEAFF
J gene: TRBJ2-7; V gene: TRBV4-3; CDR3 protein: CASSQNWRGNYEQYF
J gene: TRBJ2-2; V gene: TRBV6-2/TRBV6-3; CDR3 protein: CASSDRGNTGELFF
J gene: TRBJ1-4; V gene: TRBV7-8; CDR3 protein: CASALNNEKLFF
J gene: TRBJ1-5; V gene: TRBV6-5; CDR3 protein: CASRADRGGNQPQHF
J gene: TRBJ2-5; V gene: TRBV6-2/TRBV6-3; CDR3 protein: CASSSVETQYF
J gene: TRBJ2-1; V gene: TRBV7-9; CDR3 protein: CASSSTGVAQFF
J gene: TRBJ2-3; V gene: TRBV5-6; CDR3 protein: CASTETGHRTDTQYF
J gene: TRBJ1-2; V gene: TRBV5-4; CDR3 protein: CASSLPGFRANGYTF
J gene: TRBJ2-6; V gene: TRBV7-2; CDR3 protein: CASIGGGVSGANVLTF